This record covers a single T cell receptor beta chain. The entry originates in a study of cytomegalovirus exposure and HLA in healthy donors. The primer mix had 60 Vbeta and 13 Jbeta primers. Assay used: immunoSEQ multiplex PCR; TCRdb lists only in-frame clones, some missing. Of about 130,000 clones in the sample, approximately 80% are singletons; the top ten hold about 1.3%. J gave up 6 bases and V 4 bases, and 6 bases lay outside the gene matches. Looked up from germline, CDR1 is SGHRS and CDR2 is YFSETQ. The CDR3 has 13 residues. The sequence derives from a man aged 50-60 years in good health and CMV-seronegative. The chain links TRBV5-1 to TRBJ1-2, with 7 bases that match TRBD1. Sequencing was carried out using PBMCs. The CDR3 spells CASSADRINGYTF. DNA for the CDR3: TGCGCCAGCAGCGCGGACAGGATCAATGGCTACACCTTC.